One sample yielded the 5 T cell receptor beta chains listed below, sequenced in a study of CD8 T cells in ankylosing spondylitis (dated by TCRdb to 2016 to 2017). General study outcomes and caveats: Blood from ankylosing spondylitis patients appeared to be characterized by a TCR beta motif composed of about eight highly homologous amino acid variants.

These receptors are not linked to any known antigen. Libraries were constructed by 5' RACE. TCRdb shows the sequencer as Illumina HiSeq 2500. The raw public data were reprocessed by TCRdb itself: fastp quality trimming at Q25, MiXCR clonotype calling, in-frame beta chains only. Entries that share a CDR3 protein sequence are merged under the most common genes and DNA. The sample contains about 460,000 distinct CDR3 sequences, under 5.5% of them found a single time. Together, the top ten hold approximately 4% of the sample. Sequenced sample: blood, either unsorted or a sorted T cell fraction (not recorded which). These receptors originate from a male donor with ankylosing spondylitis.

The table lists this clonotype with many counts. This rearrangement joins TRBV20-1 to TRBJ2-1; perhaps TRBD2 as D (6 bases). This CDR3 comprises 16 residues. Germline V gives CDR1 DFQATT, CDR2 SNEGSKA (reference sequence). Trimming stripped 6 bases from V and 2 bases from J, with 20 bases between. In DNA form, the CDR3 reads TGCAGTGCCACAAAACCAACCGGGGGAGCCTACAATGAGCAGTTCTTC. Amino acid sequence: CSATKPTGGAYNEQFF.

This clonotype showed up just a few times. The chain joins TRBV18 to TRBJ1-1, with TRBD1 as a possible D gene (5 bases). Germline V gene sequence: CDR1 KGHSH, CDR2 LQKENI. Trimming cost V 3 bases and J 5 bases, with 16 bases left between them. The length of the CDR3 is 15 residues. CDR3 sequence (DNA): TGTGCCAGCTCACCGTATCGGGGGGATGGGACTGAAGCTTTCTTT. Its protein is CASSPYRGDGTEAFF.

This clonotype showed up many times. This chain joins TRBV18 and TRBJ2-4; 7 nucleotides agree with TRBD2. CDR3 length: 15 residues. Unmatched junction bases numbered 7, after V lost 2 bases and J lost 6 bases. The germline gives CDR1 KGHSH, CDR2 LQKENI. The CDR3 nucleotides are TGTGCCAGCTCACCATCAAGCCTAGCGGTAAACATTCAGTACTTC. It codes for CASSPSSLAVNIQYF.

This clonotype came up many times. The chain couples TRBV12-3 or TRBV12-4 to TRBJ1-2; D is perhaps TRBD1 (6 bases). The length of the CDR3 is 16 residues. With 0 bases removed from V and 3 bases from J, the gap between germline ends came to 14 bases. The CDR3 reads CASSLASLQGYYGYTF. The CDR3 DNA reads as TGTGCCAGCAGTTTAGCGAGTCTGCAGGGGTACTATGGCTACACCTTC.

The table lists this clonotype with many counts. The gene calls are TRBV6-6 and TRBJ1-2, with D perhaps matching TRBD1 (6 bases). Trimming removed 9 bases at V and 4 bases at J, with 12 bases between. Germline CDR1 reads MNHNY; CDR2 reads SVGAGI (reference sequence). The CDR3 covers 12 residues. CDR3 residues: CASSDSRYGYTF. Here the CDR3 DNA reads TGTGCCAGTTCGGACAGTCGCTATGGCTACACCTTC.